This T cell receptor beta chain derives from a study of blood T cell repertoires in COVID-19. Study-wide context: From T cells, B-cell-depleted T cells, or PBMCs came the material, which was cDNA or gDNA.

The Seattle patients joined while their infection was active and were tracked longitudinally afterward. The authors' processing: Reference gene primers were amplified, and this amplification served to estimate nucleated cell counts. The method was immunoSEQ multiplex PCR; TCRdb's version includes in-frame clones alone and lacks a portion of them. That table is the source of V, J and clone size, and D and trimming were worked out from the DNA. The sample records some 130,000 clones, around nine tenths being singletons. CDR1 is ENHRY and CDR2 is SYGVKD in the germline V gene. V lost 2 bases and J lost 5, with 10 bases in between. The CDR3 has 13 amino acids. This clone was picked up one time.

V gene TRBV10-3 combines with J gene TRBJ2-7; D perhaps matches TRBD2 (5 bases). This sequence was found in a woman aged 70-85 years with COVID-19, enrolled during active disease. The source material was peripheral blood. CDR3 sequence: CAISEGSGNEQYF. The CDR3 DNA reads as TGTGCCATCAGTGAGGGCAGCGGCAACGAGCAGTACTTC.